These 5 T cell receptor beta chains were sequenced from one sample in a study of T cell repertoires in cytomegalovirus infection. TCRdb passed the reads through MiXCR, listing each CDR3 protein once. The sample consists of around 300,000 distinct CDR3 sequences, more than 20% of them appearing once. The material sequenced was PBMCs. Receptors originate from a human donor in good health (CMV status not recorded). Some clones in this sample may be carry-over from other donors' samples.

The table lists this clonotype with a few counts. This chain uses TRBV11-1 with TRBJ2-3; the D gene is possibly TRBD1 (8 bases). CDR3 length: 13 amino acids. Per the germline V gene, CDR1 is SGHAT and CDR2 is FQDESV (reference sequence). Deletions cut 5 bases from V and 8 bases from J, with 14 bases between. The CDR3 protein is CASSPTGGVTQYF. The CDR3 nucleotides read TGTGCCAGCAGCCCCACAGGGGGGGTTACGCAGTATTTT.

This clonotype was seen only once. Being one base from a much bigger clone, this may be a read error. The chain couples TRBV7-8 to TRBJ2-5; D is perhaps TRBD1 (6 bases). The CDR3 covers 16 residues. Germline V CDR1 and CDR2: SGHVS, FQNEAQ. The CDR3 sequence: CASSQGSLLYQETKYF. Here the CDR3 DNA reads TGTGCCAGCAGCCAGGGGTCCCTTCTGTACCAAGAGACCAAGTACTTC.

This chain connects TRBV30 to TRBJ2-7; D not certain. CDR3 length equals 12 residues. Trimming pared 2 bases from V and 0 bases from J, leaving 5 bases between. Germline CDR1 GTSNPN, CDR2 SVGIG (reference sequence). The chain's CDR3 is CAWSLRSYEQYV. CDR3 in DNA: TGTGCCTGGAGTCTTCGCTCCTACGAGCAGTACGTC.

The chain uses TRBV20-1 and TRBJ1-5; 8 positions match TRBD1. Losses at the gene ends were 3 bases for V and 5 bases for J; bases not matched to a gene: 6. CDR1 and CDR2 from the germline V gene are DFQATT and SNEGSKA (reference sequence). CDR3 length: 14 amino acids. CDR3 bases: TGCAGTGCTAGTGTGGACAGGGCGTATCAGCCCCAGCATTTT. Protein sequence: CSASVDRAYQPQHF.

This clonotype has a handful of counts. The V gene is TRBV6-2 or TRBV6-3, the J gene TRBJ2-1; TRBD2 aligns across 9 bases. The V and J ends lost 6 bases and 1 base, in that order; junction bases with no gene match: 4. The CDR3 has 15 residues. Germline CDR1 MNHEY, CDR2 SVGEGT. CDR3 nucleotide sequence: TGTGCCAGCAGAATGCGGGAGGGTTCCTACAATGAGCAGTTCTTC. This sequence encodes CASRMREGSYNEQFF.